A single sample gave rise to the 10 T cell receptor beta chains below, sequenced in a study of cytomegalovirus exposure and HLA in healthy donors. Vbeta (60) and Jbeta (13) primers were used in the PCR. Sequenced by immunoSEQ multiplex PCR; TCRdb stores in-frame clones only, minus some. The repertoire includes 190,000 or so clones, under 85% of them detected once, and around 1.5% sits in the top ten. Sequenced input: PBMCs. The receptor set was obtained from a man between 45 and 60 years old in good health and CMV-seronegative.

The chain is built from TRBV19 and TRBJ1-2; D gene uncertain. The CDR3 totals 16 residues. CDR1 is LNHDA and CDR2 is SQIVND in the germline V gene (reference sequence). V lost 4 bases and J lost 4, with 19 bases in between. The CDR3 coding sequence is TGTGCCAGTAGTACCATGGGTCCTACAGTCGCCTATGGCTACACCTTC. Protein product: CASSTMGPTVAYGYTF. The full variable domain, its missing parts supplied by reference TRBV19 and TRBJ1-2, is DGGITQSPKYLFRKEGQNVTLSCEQNLNHDAMYWYRQDPGQGLRLIYYSQIVNDFQKGDIAEGYSVSREKKESFPLTVTSAQKNPTAFYLCASSTMGPTVAYGYTFGSGTRLTVV.

The CDR3 DNA reads as TGTGCCAGCAGCCTCACCTCCGGGACAGGGGGCGGTTCACCCCTCCACTTT. Protein: CASSLTSGTGGGSPLHF. The chain carries TRBV7-2 and TRBJ1-6, with TRBD1 matching over 12 bases. The J segment lost 9 bases and the V segment lost 5 bases, leaving 11 bases of the junction unmatched. The CDR3 runs to 17 residues. In germline, CDR1 is SGHTA, CDR2 FQGNSA. Drawing the rest from reference TRBV7-2 and TRBJ1-6, the complete variable domain is GAGVSQSPSNKVTEKGKDVELRCDPISGHTALYWYRQSLGQGLEFLIYFQGNSAPDKSGLPSDRFSAERTGGSVSTLTIQRTQQEDSAVYLCASSLTSGTGGGSPLHFGNGTRLTVT.

The chain employs TRBV5-6 and TRBJ2-3; unclear D gene. CDR1 and CDR2 (germline): SGHDT, YYEEEE. V lost 1 base, J lost 0 bases, and 12 bases lay in between. CDR3 length equals 16 residues. The CDR3 nucleotides are TGTGCCAGCAGCTTGTTTTTAGAGGTTAGCACAGATACGCAGTATTTT. Its protein is CASSLFLEVSTDTQYF.

The chain couples TRBV7-9 to TRBJ2-1; 8 bases are a match to TRBD2. CDR3 length: 17 residues. CDR1 is SEHNR and CDR2 is FQNEAQ in the germline V gene (reference sequence). V trimming: 5 bases; J trimming: 1 base; junction bases outside the gene matches: 10. CDR3: CASSPLAASGSYNEQFF. CDR3 in DNA: TGTGCCAGCAGCCCCCTCGCGGCTAGCGGGTCCTACAATGAGCAGTTCTTC. Using reference TRBV7-9 and TRBJ2-1 for the parts outside the CDR3, the full variable domain is DTGVSQNPRHKITKRGQNVTFRCDPISEHNRLYWYRQTLGQGPEFLTYFQNEAQLEKSRLLSDRFSAERPKGSFSTLEIQRTEQGDSAMYLCASSPLAASGSYNEQFFGPGTRLTVL.

This chain links TRBV27 with TRBJ1-2; no definite D call. Trimming left V 6 bases short and J 8 bases short, with 13 bases between. Germline lookup yields CDR1 MNHEY and CDR2 SMNVEV (reference sequence). The CDR3 has 12 amino acids. CDR3 coding DNA: TGTGCCAGCAGGACGGGGTCTAGAGGCTACACCTTC. The encoded protein is CASRTGSRGYTF.

This clone was observed a single time. This sequence joins TRBV27 and TRBJ2-1; tentative D call: TRBD1 (5 bases). This CDR3 spans 15 amino acids. The V and J ends lost 3 bases and 6 bases respectively, with 15 bases between them. Per the germline V gene, CDR1 is MNHEY and CDR2 is SMNVEV (reference sequence). CDR3 coding DNA: TGTGCCAGCAGTTTGATGCAGGGTGGGGTCAATGAGCAGTTCTTC. Protein: CASSLMQGGVNEQFF.

J is TRBJ1-2 and V is TRBV7-2; 9 bases align to TRBD1. With 4 bases clipped from V and 7 bases from J, the junction kept 10 bases outside the gene matches. The length of the CDR3 is 15 residues. From germline, CDR1 is SGHTA and CDR2 FQGNSA. CDR3 bases: TGTGCCAGCAGCTCAAGCCGGGACAGGGTCGGTGGCTACACCTTC. This gives the protein CASSSSRDRVGGYTF.

V and J are TRBV19 and TRBJ1-5; D unresolved. This CDR3 spans 15 amino acids. Trimming shortened V by 6 bases and J by 2 bases, and 14 bases separated the two germline ends. Germline values: CDR1 LNHDA, CDR2 SQIVND (reference sequence). CDR3: CASRGSGKGNQPQHF. The CDR3 nucleotides are TGTGCCAGTAGAGGGTCGGGGAAGGGCAATCAGCCCCAGCATTTT.

The rearrangement uses TRBV6-6 and TRBJ1-1; TRBD1 matches at 8 bases. Trimming cost V 10 bases and J 4 bases; bases outside gene matches: 14. The CDR3 spans 15 residues. Germline V lookup: CDR1 MNHNY, CDR2 SVGAGI (reference sequence). The CDR3 spells CATFRQGRGGTEAFF. The DNA for the CDR3 is TGTGCCACCTTCCGACAGGGGAGGGGGGGCACTGAAGCTTTCTTT.

This clone was seen only once. This chain joins TRBV28 and TRBJ2-7; weak D call: TRBD1 (6 bases). The V end was cut by 4 bases, the J end by 3 bases, with 10 bases between. The germline V gene encodes CDR1 MDHEN and CDR2 SYDVKM. CDR3 length equals 13 residues. The CDR3 region is CASSSQGIYEQYF. DNA for the CDR3: TGTGCCAGCAGTTCTCAGGGGATCTACGAGCAGTACTTC. The full variable domain, with the rest looked up from reference TRBV28 and TRBJ2-7, is DVKVTQSSRYLVKRTGEKVFLECVQDMDHENMFWYRQDPGLGLRLIYFSYDVKMKEKGDIPEGYSVSREKKERFSLILESASTNQTSMYLCASSSQGIYEQYFGPGTRLTVT.